This T cell receptor beta chain stems from a study of cytomegalovirus exposure and HLA in healthy donors. The germline V and J ends were trimmed by 6 bases and 5 bases, with 10 bases remaining between them. The CDR3 consists of 12 residues. Germline V CDR1 and CDR2: SNHLY, FYNNEI. The PCR was carried out with 60 Vbeta primers and 13 Jbeta primers. Profiling relied on immunoSEQ multiplex PCR, and the TCRdb table lists in-frame clones only, not all of them. In the table there are 210,000 or so clones, more than 75% of which are singletons. V gene TRBV2 combines with J gene TRBJ1-1; D is perhaps TRBD1 (5 bases). Sample: PBMCs. The receptor was derived from a human donor in good health. The CDR3 is CASRSEGTEAFF. CDR3 nucleotide sequence: TGTGCCAGCAGGTCGGAGGGGACTGAAGCTTTCTTT.